The 2 T cell receptor beta chains given below trace back to one sample, sequenced in a study of blood T cell repertoires in COVID-19. Assay: immunoSEQ multiplex PCR; the TCRdb copy retains only in-frame clones and omits some. The table shows about 320,000 clones, with roughly 88% occurring only once. Sequenced: peripheral blood. The receptors were gathered from a woman between 50 and 59 years old with acute or convalescent COVID-19.

This clone showed up just once. Other DNA sequences from this sample encode an identical CDR3 as well. The rearrangement joins TRBV18 to TRBJ1-1; D is perhaps TRBD1 (5 bases). CDR1 and CDR2 from the germline V gene are KGHSH and LQKENI. V lost 3 bases, J lost 1 base, and 6 bases lay in between. The CDR3 totals 13 residues. CDR3 DNA: TGTGCCAGCTCACCCAGGGCGAACACTGAAGCTTTCTTT. This encodes CASSPRANTEAFF.

This clone was picked up a small number of times. The chain uses TRBV7-2 and TRBJ2-5; tentatively, D is TRBD1 (5 bases). V lost 5 bases and J lost 2, with 12 bases in between. Germline-derived CDR1 and CDR2 are SGHTA and FQGNSA. The CDR3 consists of 14 residues. This CDR3 reads CASSPWGQQETQYF. The CDR3 DNA reads as TGTGCCAGCAGCCCCTGGGGCCAGCAAGAGACCCAGTACTTC. The full variable domain, completed using reference TRBV7-2 and TRBJ2-5, is GAGVSQSPSNKVTEKGKDVELRCDPISGHTALYWYRQSLGQGLEFLIYFQGNSAPDKSGLPSDRFSAERTGGSVSTLTIQRTQQEDSAVYLCASSPWGQQETQYFGPGTRLLVL.